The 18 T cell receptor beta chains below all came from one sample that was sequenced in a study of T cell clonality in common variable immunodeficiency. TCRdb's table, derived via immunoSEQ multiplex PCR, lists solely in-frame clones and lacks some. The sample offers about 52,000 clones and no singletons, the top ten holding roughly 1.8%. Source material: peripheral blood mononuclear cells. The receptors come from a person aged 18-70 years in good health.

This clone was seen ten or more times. CDR3 residues: CASSLRGGTFDYEQYF. CDR3 DNA (partial): TGCGCCAGCAGCTTGAGGGGGGGGACTTTTGACTACGAG. The chain uses TRBV5-1 and TRBJ2-7, with TRBD2 as a possible D gene (7 bases). The read ends 3 residues shy of where the CDR3 ends; the end is completed using the germline J gene. Trimming stripped 1 base from V and 3 bases from J, with 17 bases between. This CDR3 is 16 amino acids long. Germline CDR1 is SGHRS and CDR2 is YFSETQ.

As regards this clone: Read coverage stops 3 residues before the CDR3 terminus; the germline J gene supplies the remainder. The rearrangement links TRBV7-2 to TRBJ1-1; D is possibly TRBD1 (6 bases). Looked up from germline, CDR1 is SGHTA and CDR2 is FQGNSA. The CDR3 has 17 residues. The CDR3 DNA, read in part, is TGTGCCAGCAGCTTAGCAACTACAGGGAGGGCTAACTATGGC. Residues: CASSLATTGRANYG. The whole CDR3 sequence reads CASSLATTGRANYGAFF.

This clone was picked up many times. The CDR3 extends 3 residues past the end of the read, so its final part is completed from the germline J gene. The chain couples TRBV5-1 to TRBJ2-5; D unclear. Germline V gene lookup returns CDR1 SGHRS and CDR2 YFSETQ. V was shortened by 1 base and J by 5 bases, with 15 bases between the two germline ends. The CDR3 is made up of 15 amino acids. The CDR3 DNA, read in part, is TGCGCCAGCAGCTTGAATCCCGGGTTTGGCGAGACC. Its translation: CASSLNPGFGET. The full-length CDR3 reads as CASSLNPGFGETQYF.

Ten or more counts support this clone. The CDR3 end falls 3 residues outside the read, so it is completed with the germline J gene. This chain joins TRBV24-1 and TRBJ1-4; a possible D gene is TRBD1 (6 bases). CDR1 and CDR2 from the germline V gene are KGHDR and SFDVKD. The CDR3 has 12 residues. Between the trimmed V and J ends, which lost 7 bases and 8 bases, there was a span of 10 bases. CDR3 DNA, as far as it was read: TGTGCCACCAGAGGGGGGGGAGAAAAA. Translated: CATRGGGEK. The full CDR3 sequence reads CATRGGGEKLFF.

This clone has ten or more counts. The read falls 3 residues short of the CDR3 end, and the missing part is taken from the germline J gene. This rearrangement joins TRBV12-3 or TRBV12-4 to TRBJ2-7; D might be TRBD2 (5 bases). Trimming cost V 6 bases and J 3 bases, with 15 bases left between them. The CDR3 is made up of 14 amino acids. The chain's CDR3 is CASSKDTGVYEQYF. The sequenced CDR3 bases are TGTGCCAGCAGCAAAGACACCGGGGTCTACGAG.

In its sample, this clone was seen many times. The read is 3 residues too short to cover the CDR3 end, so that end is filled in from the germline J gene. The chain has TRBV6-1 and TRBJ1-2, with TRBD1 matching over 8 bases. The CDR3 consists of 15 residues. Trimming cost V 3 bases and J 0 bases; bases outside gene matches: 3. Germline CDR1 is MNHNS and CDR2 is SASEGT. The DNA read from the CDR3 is TGTGCCAGCAGTGACCCAGGGGGCTCTAACTATGGC. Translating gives CASSDPGGSNYG. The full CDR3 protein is CASSDPGGSNYGYTF.

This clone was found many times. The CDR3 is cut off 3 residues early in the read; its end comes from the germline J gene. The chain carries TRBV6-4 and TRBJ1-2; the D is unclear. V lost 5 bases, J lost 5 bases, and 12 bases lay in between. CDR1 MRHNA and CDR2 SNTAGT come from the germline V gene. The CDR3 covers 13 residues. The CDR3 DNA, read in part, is TGTGCCAGCAGTCAGGCAGGAAATTATGGC. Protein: CASSQAGNYG. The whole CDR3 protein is CASSQAGNYGYTF.

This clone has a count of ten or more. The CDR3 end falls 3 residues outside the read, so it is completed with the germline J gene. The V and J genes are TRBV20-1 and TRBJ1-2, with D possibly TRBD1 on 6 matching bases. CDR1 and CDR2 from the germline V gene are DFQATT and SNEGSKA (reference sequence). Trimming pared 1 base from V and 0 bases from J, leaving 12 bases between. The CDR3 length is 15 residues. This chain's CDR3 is CSARAGAKTNYGYTF. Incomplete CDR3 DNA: TGCAGTGCTAGAGCAGGGGCTAAGACTAACTATGGC.

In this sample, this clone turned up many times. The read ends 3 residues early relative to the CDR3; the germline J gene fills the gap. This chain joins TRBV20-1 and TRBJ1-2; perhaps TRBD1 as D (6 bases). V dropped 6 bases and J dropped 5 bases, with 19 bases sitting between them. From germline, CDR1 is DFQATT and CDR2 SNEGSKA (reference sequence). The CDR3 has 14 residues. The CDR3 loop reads CSAKRDTWVYGYTF. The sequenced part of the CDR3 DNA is TGCAGTGCCAAAAGGGACACTTGGGTTTATGGC.

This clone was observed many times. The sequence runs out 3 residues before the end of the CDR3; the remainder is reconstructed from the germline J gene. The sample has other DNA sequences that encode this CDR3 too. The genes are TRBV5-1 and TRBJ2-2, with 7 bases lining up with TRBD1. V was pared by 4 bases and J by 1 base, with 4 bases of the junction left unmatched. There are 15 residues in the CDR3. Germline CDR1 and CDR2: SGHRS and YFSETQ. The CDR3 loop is CASSLGTVNTGELFF. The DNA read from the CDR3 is TGCGCCAGCAGCCTAGGGACAGTGAACACCGGGGAG.

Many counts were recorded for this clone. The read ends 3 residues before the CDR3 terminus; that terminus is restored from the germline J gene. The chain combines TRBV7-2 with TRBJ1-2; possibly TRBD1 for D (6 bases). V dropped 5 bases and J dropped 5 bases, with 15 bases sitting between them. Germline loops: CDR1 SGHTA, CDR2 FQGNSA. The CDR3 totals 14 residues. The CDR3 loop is CASSDRQRWYGYTF. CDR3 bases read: TGTGCCAGCAGCGACAGGCAGCGGTGGTATGGC.

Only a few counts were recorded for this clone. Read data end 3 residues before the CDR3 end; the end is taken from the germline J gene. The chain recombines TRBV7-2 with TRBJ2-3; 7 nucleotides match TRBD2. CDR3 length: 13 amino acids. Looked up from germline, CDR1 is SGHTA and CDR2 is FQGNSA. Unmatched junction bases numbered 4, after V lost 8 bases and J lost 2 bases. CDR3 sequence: CASGGGITDTQYF. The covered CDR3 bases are TGTGCCAGCGGGGGGGGGATCACAGATACG.

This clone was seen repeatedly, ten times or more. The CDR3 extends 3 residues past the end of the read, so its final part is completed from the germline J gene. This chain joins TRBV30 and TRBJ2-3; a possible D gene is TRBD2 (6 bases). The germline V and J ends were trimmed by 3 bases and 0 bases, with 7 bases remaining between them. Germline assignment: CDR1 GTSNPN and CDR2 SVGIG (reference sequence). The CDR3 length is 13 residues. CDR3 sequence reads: CAWSGGSTDTQYF. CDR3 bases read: TGTGCCTGGAGCGGAGGGAGCACAGATACG.

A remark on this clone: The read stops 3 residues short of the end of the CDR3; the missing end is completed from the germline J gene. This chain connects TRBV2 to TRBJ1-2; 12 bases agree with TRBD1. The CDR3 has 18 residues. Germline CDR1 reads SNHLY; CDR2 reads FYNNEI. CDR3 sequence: CASMGRSGTGGAWEGYTF. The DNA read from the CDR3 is TGTGCCAGCATGGGCCGTTCCGGGACAGGGGGCGCGTGGGAGGGC. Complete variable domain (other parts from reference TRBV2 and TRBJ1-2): EPEVTQTPSHQVTQMGQEVILRCVPISNHLYFYWYRQILGQKVEFLVSFYNNEISEKSEIFDDQFSVERPDGSNFTLKIRSTKLEDSAMYFCASMGRSGTGGAWEGYTFGSGTRLTVV.

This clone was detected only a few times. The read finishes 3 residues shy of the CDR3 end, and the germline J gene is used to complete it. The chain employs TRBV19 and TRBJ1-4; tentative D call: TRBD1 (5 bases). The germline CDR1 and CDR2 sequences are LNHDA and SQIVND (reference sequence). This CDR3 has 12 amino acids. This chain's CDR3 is CASSIQGVKLFF. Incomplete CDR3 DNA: TGTGCCAGTAGTATCCAGGGTGTGAAA.

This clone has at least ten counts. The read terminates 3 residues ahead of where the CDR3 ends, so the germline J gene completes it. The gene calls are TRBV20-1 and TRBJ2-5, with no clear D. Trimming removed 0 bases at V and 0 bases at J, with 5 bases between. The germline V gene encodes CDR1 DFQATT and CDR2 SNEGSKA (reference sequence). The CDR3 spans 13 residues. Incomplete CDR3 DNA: TGCAGTGCTAGAGAAGGGTACCAAGAGACC. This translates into CSAREGYQET. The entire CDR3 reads CSAREGYQETQYF.

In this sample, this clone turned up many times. The covered CDR3 bases are TGCAGTGCTAGAGACGGAGGACAGGGGGCAAAGGGCAATCAGCCC. As protein: CSARDGGQGAKGNQP. The full CDR3 protein is CSARDGGQGAKGNQPQHF. This chain connects TRBV20-1 to TRBJ1-5; TRBD1 agrees at 11 bases. The CDR3 end falls 3 residues outside the read, so it is completed with the germline J gene. This CDR3 has 18 amino acids. The ends lost 0 bases at V and 2 bases at J; junction bases unmatched: 9. Looked up from germline, CDR1 is DFQATT and CDR2 is SNEGSKA (reference sequence).

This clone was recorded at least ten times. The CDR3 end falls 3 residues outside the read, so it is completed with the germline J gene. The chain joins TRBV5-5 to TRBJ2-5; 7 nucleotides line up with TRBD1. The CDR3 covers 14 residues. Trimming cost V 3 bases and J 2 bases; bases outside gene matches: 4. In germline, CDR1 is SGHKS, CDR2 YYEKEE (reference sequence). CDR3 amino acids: CASSWTGLQETQYF. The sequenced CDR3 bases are TGTGCCAGCAGCTGGACAGGCCTTCAAGAGACC.